Presented here are 20 T cell receptor beta chains from one specimen sequenced in a study of T-cell memory formation after mild COVID-19. MiXCR, applied by TCRdb to the 5' RACE reads, yields one record per CDR3 protein. Counted here are around 500,000 distinct CDR3 sequences, about 20% occurring once; the ten biggest clones make up roughly 12%. Sequenced sample: PBMCs or a T cell subset sorted from them (not recorded which). The receptors derive from an adult woman who had mild COVID-19 (a few samples of this study predate the infection). Cell type and time point are not known.

CDR3 sequence: CASSPQGLANEQFF. CDR3 DNA: TGTGCCAGCAGCCCCCAGGGACTAGCGAATGAGCAGTTCTTC. The rearrangement uses TRBV3-1 and TRBJ2-1; TRBD2 aligns across 10 bases. This CDR3 has 14 residues. The junction had 4 bases not matched to a gene; V was cut back by 4 bases and J by 7 bases. Germline lookup yields CDR1 LGHDT and CDR2 YNNKEL (reference sequence).

This clonotype was found a few times. The rearrangement uses TRBV6-6 and TRBJ2-7; 9 positions agree with TRBD1. The CDR3 totals 15 residues. V shed 2 bases, J shed 3 bases, and the junction held 5 bases outside the gene matches. From germline, CDR1 is MNHNY and CDR2 SVGAGI (reference sequence). The CDR3 is CASSYVGQGLYEQYF. The CDR3 DNA is TGTGCCAGCAGTTACGTGGGACAGGGTCTCTACGAGCAGTACTTC.

This sequence joins TRBV20-1 and TRBJ2-7; 7 bases are shared with TRBD2. CDR1 is DFQATT and CDR2 is SNEGSKA in the germline V gene (reference sequence). Trimming at V came to 0 bases and at J to 7 bases, leaving 12 bases not matched to a gene. CDR3 length: 15 amino acids. CDR3 residues: CSARDFGAGRREQYF. The CDR3 DNA sequence: TGCAGTGCTAGAGATTTTGGCGCCGGGAGGCGAGAGCAGTACTTC.

In this sample, this clonotype turned up a few times. The chain has TRBV20-1 and TRBJ1-2; 7 bases line up with TRBD1. The V segment lost 5 bases and the J segment 6 bases; nucleotides outside the gene matches: 6. Germline V gene sequence: CDR1 DFQATT, CDR2 SNEGSKA (reference sequence). This CDR3 comprises 12 residues. Here the CDR3 DNA reads TGCAGTGCTGCGAGGGACAGCCATGGCTACACCTTC. Protein: CSAARDSHGYTF.

This clonotype came up a few times. The J gene is TRBJ2-7, the V gene TRBV6-6; TRBD2 matches at 8 bases. The trim removed 6 bases at V and 4 bases at J, leaving 11 bases unmatched. Germline assignment: CDR1 MNHNY and CDR2 SVGAGI (reference sequence). This CDR3 spans 15 amino acids. This CDR3 reads CASSPAGGGPYEQYF. CDR3 nucleotide sequence: TGTGCCAGCAGCCCCGCCGGGGGGGGGCCTTACGAGCAGTACTTC.

The chain couples TRBV29-1 to TRBJ2-6; D uncertain. In germline, CDR1 is SQVTM, CDR2 ANQGSEA. The CDR3 sequence is 14 residues long. V was cut by 0 bases and J by 2 bases, with 5 bases left in between. The CDR3 reads CSVEDITGANVLTF. The DNA of the CDR3 is TGCAGCGTTGAAGATATTACTGGGGCCAACGTCCTGACTTTC.

V gene TRBV5-5 combines with J gene TRBJ1-5; D unresolved. Germline CDR1 SGHKS, CDR2 YYEKEE (reference sequence). The CDR3 runs to 14 residues. Trimming took 0 bases from V and 5 from J, leaving 9 bases between them. The CDR3 is CASSLGTADQPQHF. In DNA form, the CDR3 reads TGTGCCAGCAGCTTGGGGACTGCGGATCAGCCCCAGCATTTT.

The chain recombines TRBV5-6 with TRBJ2-1; 9 nucleotides align to TRBD2. The CDR3 is 15 amino acids. J lost 3 bases, V lost 4 bases, and 5 bases had no gene match. Germline V lookup: CDR1 SGHDT, CDR2 YYEEEE. The CDR3 DNA reads TGTGCCAGCAGCGGCGGGGGGGAAGGCTACAATGAGCAGTTCTTC. It is translated as CASSGGGEGYNEQFF.

V gene TRBV20-1 combines with J gene TRBJ1-1, with a possible D match to TRBD1 (6 bases). Germline V gene lookup returns CDR1 DFQATT and CDR2 SNEGSKA (reference sequence). V was pared by 0 bases and J by 5 bases, with 10 bases between. This CDR3 is 13 amino acids long. CDR3 region: CSARDYRVTEAFF. The DNA of the CDR3 is TGCAGTGCTAGAGATTACAGGGTAACTGAAGCTTTCTTT.

This clonotype was recorded a few times. J is TRBJ2-3 and V is TRBV13; 7 bases agree with TRBD2. The length of the CDR3 is 16 residues. Trimming removed 3 bases from V and 2 bases from J; junction bases left unmatched: 8. The germline V gene has CDR1 PRHDT and CDR2 FYEKMQ (reference sequence). The CDR3 here is CASSLPSAGNTDTQYF. CDR3 in DNA: TGTGCCAGCAGCTTGCCGTCAGCGGGGAACACAGATACGCAGTATTTT.

V and J are TRBV12-3 or TRBV12-4 and TRBJ1-2, with TRBD1 as a possible D gene (5 bases). Trimming shortened V by 6 bases and J by 6 bases, and 14 bases separated the two germline ends. This CDR3 region has 13 residues. CDR3 sequence: CASSDDLGHGYTF. The CDR3 bases are TGTGCCAGCAGCGACGACTTGGGGCATGGCTACACCTTC.

CDR3 sequence reads: CAISTSGNNEQFF. Written as DNA, the CDR3 is TGTGCCATCAGTACTAGCGGCAACAATGAGCAGTTCTTC. V usage is TRBV10-3 and J usage is TRBJ2-1; 8 bases map to TRBD2. With V trimmed by 5 bases and J by 5 bases, 2 bases remained unmatched. CDR1 is ENHRY and CDR2 is SYGVKD in the germline V gene. CDR3 length: 13 amino acids.

The chain links TRBV29-1 to TRBJ1-1, with D possibly TRBD1 on 5 matching bases. CDR3 length equals 14 residues. From germline, CDR1 is SQVTM and CDR2 ANQGSEA. V shed 7 bases and J shed 1 base, with 16 bases lying between them. The DNA of the CDR3 is TGCAGCGCCCTAAAATCGACAGCGAACACTGAAGCTTTCTTT. It encodes CSALKSTANTEAFF.

A few counts support this clonotype. The rearrangement joins TRBV7-2 to TRBJ2-7; maybe TRBD2 (5 bases). V lost 5 bases to trimming and J lost 0 bases, with 11 bases between them. The CDR3 has 14 residues. The germline gives CDR1 SGHTA, CDR2 FQGNSA. The CDR3 sequence is CASSRGFLSYEQYF. As DNA, the CDR3 is TGTGCCAGCAGCCGAGGGTTCCTCTCCTACGAGCAGTACTTC.

The table lists this clonotype with a few counts. V usage is TRBV7-8 and J usage is TRBJ1-2, with unresolved D. The CDR3 has 13 residues. The germline V gene has CDR1 SGHVS and CDR2 FQNEAQ. Trimming left V 4 bases short and J 4 bases short, with 10 bases between. CDR3 nucleotide sequence: TGTGCCAGCAGCTCCGACATTGGCTATGGCTACACCTTC. It codes for CASSSDIGYGYTF.

This clonotype has ten or more counts. The V call is TRBV29-1, the J call TRBJ2-1, with 10 bases that match TRBD1. CDR1 and CDR2 (germline): SQVTM, ANQGSEA. Losses at the gene ends were 6 bases for V and 8 bases for J; bases not matched to a gene: 10. This CDR3 has 14 residues. CDR3 bases: TGCAGCGTCGCCTCCGGGACAGGGGCGGATGAGCAGTTCTTC. Its protein is CSVASGTGADEQFF.

This chain links TRBV5-4 with TRBJ2-2; D call uncertain. This CDR3 has 13 residues. CDR1 and CDR2 from the germline V gene are SGHNT and YYREEE (reference sequence). Trimming stripped 3 bases from V and 6 bases from J, with 9 bases between. As DNA, the CDR3 is TGTGCCAGCAGCTCTGACCAGCCCGGGGAGCTGTTTTTT. Encoded protein: CASSSDQPGELFF.

A remark on this clonotype: The junction does not match germline at one end; this may be a read error. The chain uses TRBV7-7 and TRBJ2-1; D is perhaps TRBD1 (5 bases). Germline assignment: CDR1 SSHAT and CDR2 FNYEAQ (reference sequence). CDR3 length: 14 amino acids. CDR3 residues: CASSPRADYNEQFF. The CDR3 DNA reads TGTGCTAGCAGCCCCAGGGCGGATTACAATGAGCAGTTCTTC. The whole variable domain, remainder taken from reference TRBV7-7 and TRBJ2-1, is GAGVSQSPRYKVTKRGQDVTLRCDPISSHATLYWYQQALGQGPEFLTYFNYEAQPDKSGLPSDRFSAERPEGSISTLTIQRTEQRDSAMYRCASSPRADYNEQFFGPGTRLTVL.

V and J are TRBV30 and TRBJ2-5; D may be TRBD2 (6 bases). Germline V gene data show CDR1 as GTSNPN and CDR2 as SVGIG (reference sequence). This CDR3 comprises 15 residues. V lost 0 bases, J lost 7 bases, and 18 bases lay in between. The CDR3 DNA sequence: TGTGCCTGGAGTGTAAGAGAAGGACTACCAGGGACCCAGTACTTC. Amino acid sequence: CAWSVREGLPGTQYF.

This clonotype was seen a handful of times. CDR3 loop: CASSFGGGLAVDTQYF. The CDR3 coding sequence is TGCGCCAGCAGCTTCGGCGGGGGACTAGCAGTAGATACGCAGTATTTT. The chain links TRBV5-1 to TRBJ2-3, with 9 nucleotides matching TRBD2. V was pared by 2 bases and J by 5 bases, with 9 bases of the junction left unmatched. This CDR3 has 16 residues. Germline-derived CDR1 and CDR2 are SGHRS and YFSETQ.